In its sample, the clone carrying this T cell receptor beta chain was seen many times. Time point: sample taken at primary tumor resection. Unsorted whole RNA from tumor, nontumor lung or frozen PBMC underwent sequencing. Samples came from 70 to 80 TRACERx patients with untreated early-stage lung cancer. The sample belongs to a study of spatial heterogeneity in lung cancer. In the study overall: Compared with alpha-chain sequences, beta-chain sequences were consistently detected in greater numbers.

TCRdb called the 5' RACE reads again in MiXCR, with one record for every CDR3 protein. The sample carries around 23,000 distinct CDR3 sequences, about 5% recorded once. The CDR3 consists of 14 residues. The V and J ends lost 6 bases and 2 bases respectively, with 14 bases between them. Germline lookup yields CDR1 ENHRY and CDR2 SYGVKD. The V gene is TRBV10-3, the J gene TRBJ2-7; possibly TRBD1 for D (6 bases). This receptor was taken from a male donor with early-stage non-small cell lung cancer. This material consisted of PBMCs, taken at surgery. Here the CDR3 DNA reads TGTGCCATCAGGAAGGACAGTACAACCTACGAGCAGTACTTC. Translated, it gives CAIRKDSTTYEQYF.